This passage covers 11 T cell receptor beta chains from one sample sequenced in a study of T cells after posttransplantation cyclophosphamide. Clones were read by immunoSEQ multiplex PCR, and TCRdb kept only the in-frame ones, dropping some. This sample carries around 28,000 clones and no singletons, and roughly 2.5% goes to the top ten. The sequenced sample consisted of PBMCs. Receptors were obtained from a woman in her sixties in good health, CMV-negative, and a related stem cell transplant donor.

This clone was seen at least ten times. The V call is TRBV5-1, the J call TRBJ2-1; TRBD1 is a possible D gene (5 bases). The CDR3 has 12 amino acids. V shed 7 bases and J shed 5 bases, with 10 bases lying between them. Germline CDR1 reads SGHRS; CDR2 reads YFSETQ. In DNA form, the CDR3 reads TGCGCCAGCGGAGAAGGGGACAATGAGCAGTTCTTC. Residues: CASGEGDNEQFF.

This chain connects TRBV19 to TRBJ2-5, with 11 bases identical to TRBD1. The CDR3 has 15 residues. Trimming cost V 6 bases and J 6 bases; bases outside gene matches: 9. Looked up from germline, CDR1 is LNHDA and CDR2 is SQIVND (reference sequence). CDR3 DNA: TGTGCCAGTAGCGCCGGGACAGGGGGTATTCAGACCCAGTACTTC. It yields the protein CASSAGTGGIQTQYF.

The chain uses TRBV6-5 and TRBJ2-7; 8 bases map to TRBD1. Germline lookup yields CDR1 MNHEY and CDR2 SVGAGI. With V trimmed by 6 bases and J by 3 bases, 10 bases remained unmatched. The CDR3 has 15 amino acids. The CDR3 spells CASSPGDRKIYEQYF. In nucleotides, the CDR3 is TGTGCCAGCAGCCCTGGGGACAGGAAGATCTACGAGCAGTACTTC.

This clone occurred many times. The chain combines TRBV6-2 or TRBV6-3 with TRBJ2-3, with unresolved D. CDR3 length: 14 residues. With 3 bases removed from V and 2 bases from J, the gap between germline ends came to 9 bases. The germline CDR1 and CDR2 sequences are MNHEY and SVGEGT. This chain's CDR3 is CASSYFRVTDTQYF. The DNA of the CDR3 is TGTGCCAGCAGTTATTTCCGGGTCACAGATACGCAGTATTTT.

This clone was observed at least ten times. The gene calls are TRBV24-1 and TRBJ2-7, with D tentatively TRBD2 (6 bases). The CDR3 contains 12 residues. V was clipped by 0 bases and J by 9 bases, with 8 bases between them. Per germline, CDR1 KGHDR and CDR2 SFDVKD. CDR3 sequence reads: CATSDLRGRQYF. The CDR3 DNA is TGTGCCACCAGTGATTTGCGGGGGAGGCAGTACTTC.

This clone was seen at least ten times. The rearrangement joins TRBV10-3 to TRBJ1-4; D not resolved. This CDR3 spans 13 amino acids. CDR1 is ENHRY, CDR2 SYGVKD, per germline. V gave up 6 bases and J gave up 0 bases, with 5 bases separating them. CDR3 coding DNA: TGTGCCATCAGCAGCGCAACTAATGAAAAACTGTTTTTT. Amino acids: CAISSATNEKLFF.

The sample holds many counts of this clone. The V call is TRBV7-9, the J call TRBJ2-7; tentatively, D is TRBD1 (6 bases). Germline V gives CDR1 SEHNR, CDR2 FQNEAQ (reference sequence). Trimming cost V 2 bases and J 6 bases, with 14 bases left between them. The CDR3 is 14 residues long. The chain's CDR3 is CASSLTRDMGEQYF. The CDR3 DNA reads TGTGCCAGCAGCTTAACCAGGGACATGGGCGAGCAGTACTTC.

This clone was counted at least ten times. V and J are TRBV12-3 or TRBV12-4 and TRBJ1-3, with unresolved D. The CDR3 sequence is 14 residues long. The V gene lost 6 bases and the J gene lost 0 bases, with 9 bases spanning the gap. CDR3 DNA: TGTGCCAGCAGAATTCCCGGCTCTGGAAACACCATATATTTT. Its translation: CASRIPGSGNTIYF.

This clone was picked up many times. The chain is built from TRBV7-9 and TRBJ1-1; the D gene is possibly TRBD1 (5 bases). CDR3 length: 13 residues. The V and J ends lost 4 bases and 5 bases respectively, with 11 bases between them. Germline CDR1 is SEHNR and CDR2 is FQNEAQ (reference sequence). DNA for the CDR3: TGTGCCAGCAGCTCGGACGGGGGGACTGAAGCTTTCTTT. Translating gives CASSSDGGTEAFF.

At least ten counts were recorded for this clone. The V call is TRBV18, the J call TRBJ2-2; 9 bases align to TRBD1. J lost 1 base, V lost 3 bases, and 0 bases had no gene match. From germline, CDR1 is KGHSH and CDR2 LQKENI. This CDR3 region has 15 residues. CDR3 DNA sequence: TGTGCCAGCTCACCGGGACAGGGGAACACCGGGGAGCTGTTTTTT. This sequence encodes CASSPGQGNTGELFF.

This clone has more than one count but fewer than ten. V usage is TRBV6-5 and J usage is TRBJ2-3, with 8 bases that match TRBD1. There are 15 residues in the CDR3. CDR1 is MNHEY and CDR2 is SVGAGI in the germline V gene. Germline trimming cut 6 bases from V and 0 bases from J; bases unmatched to any gene: 5. CDR3 bases: TGTGCCAGCAGAAGAAGACAGGGGAGCACAGATACGCAGTATTTT. Encoded protein: CASRRRQGSTDTQYF.